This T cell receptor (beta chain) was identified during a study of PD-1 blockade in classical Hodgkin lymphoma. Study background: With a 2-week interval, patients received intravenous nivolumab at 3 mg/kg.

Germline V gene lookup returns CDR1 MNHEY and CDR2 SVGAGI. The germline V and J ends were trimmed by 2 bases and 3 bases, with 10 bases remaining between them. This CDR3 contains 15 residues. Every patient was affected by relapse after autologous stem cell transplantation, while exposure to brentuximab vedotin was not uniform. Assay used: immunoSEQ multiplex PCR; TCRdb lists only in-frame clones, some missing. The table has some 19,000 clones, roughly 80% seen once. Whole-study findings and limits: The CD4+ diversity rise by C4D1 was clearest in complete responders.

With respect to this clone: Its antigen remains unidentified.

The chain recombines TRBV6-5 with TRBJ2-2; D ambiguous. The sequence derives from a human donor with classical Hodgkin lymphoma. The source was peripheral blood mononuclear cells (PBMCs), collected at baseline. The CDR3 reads CASSYQTFDTGELFF. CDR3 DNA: TGTGCCAGCAGTTACCAGACATTCGACACCGGGGAGCTGTTTTTT.